Following are 30 T cell receptor beta chains from one sample sequenced in a study of tumor-infiltrating lymphocytes in primary liver carcinoma. TCR beta cDNA was prepared out of roughly 0.45 ug total RNA by means of a constant-region primer. Three nested multiplex PCR rounds of slightly modified ARM-PCR generated TCR beta libraries. TRBV1-TRBV30 forward and Cbeta reverse primers drove the first two approximately 11-cycle rounds. Using its own MiXCR run on the multiplex PCR reads, TCRdb lists one record per CDR3 protein. The table records roughly 55,000 distinct CDR3 sequences, just over 70% of them present only once. Taking about 17-31 mg of unsorted bulk tissue, the authors co-extracted RNA and DNA. Sequences were obtained from liver tumor tissue from sampling region 2. Subset indicated: tumor region T2, inferior pole. The receptors stem from a man aged 35 to 55 with primary liver carcinoma and hepatitis B virus infection.

As for this clonotype: Just one base apart from a much larger clone, this may be a read error. The chain joins TRBV5-1 to TRBJ1-1; TRBD1 is a possible D gene (5 bases). From germline, CDR1 is SGHRS and CDR2 YFSETQ. The CDR3 has 15 residues. For the CDR3, the DNA is TGCGCCAGCAGCCCCCGTCCTGTCCCGGACACTGTAGCTTTCTTT. This codes for CASSPRPVPDTVAFF.

Comments on this clonotype: The junction differs from germline at one of its ends, possibly a read error. Here the CDR3 reads CSVEGQGVIHHSTDKQYF. CDR3 nucleotides: TGCAGCGTTGAGGGACAGGGTGTGATCCACCATTCCACAGATAAGCAGTATTTT. The rearrangement uses TRBV29-1 and TRBJ2-3; 9 bases map to TRBD1. Germline V lookup: CDR1 SQVTM, CDR2 ANQGSEA. This CDR3 comprises 18 residues.

Worth noting for this clonotype: The CDR3 does not close with the conserved phenylalanine or tryptophan, likely indicating a read error. The V gene is TRBV4-1, the J gene TRBJ2-2; 8 nucleotides line up with TRBD2. CDR1 is MGHRA and CDR2 is YSYEKL in the germline V gene. This CDR3 spans 18 amino acids. With V trimmed by 3 bases and J by 3 bases, 12 bases remained unmatched. CDR3 loop: CASSQDNGGAWYTGELFS. CDR3 coding DNA: TGCGCCAGCAGCCAGGACAACGGGGGGGCGTGGTACACCGGGGAGCTGTTTTCT.

V usage is TRBV11-2 and J usage is TRBJ2-2; the D is unclear. V was pared by 1 base and J by 10 bases, with 13 bases between. Germline assignment: CDR1 SGHAT and CDR2 FQNNGV. The CDR3 has 14 residues. The CDR3 region has the DNA TGTGCCAGCAGCTTAGCGGCAGTTCCCGAGGAGCTGTTTTTT. It specifies CASSLAAVPEELFF.

In regard to this clonotype: This may be a read error, as it is one base from a much larger clone. V gene TRBV29-1 combines with J gene TRBJ2-3; D not resolved. CDR3 size: 12 residues. Per the germline V gene, CDR1 is SQVTM and CDR2 is ANQGSEA. In DNA form, the CDR3 reads TGCAGCGTTGCCCCTTCCACAGATACGCAGTGTTTT. This encodes CSVAPSTDTQCF.

The genes are TRBV5-5 and TRBJ2-5; D gene uncertain. This CDR3 is 12 amino acids long. Per the germline V gene, CDR1 is SGHKS and CDR2 is YYEKEE (reference sequence). The DNA for the CDR3 is TGTGTCATCAGCTTGGGTACAGAGACCCAGTACTTC. Residues: CVISLGTETQYF.

About this clonotype: Being one base from a much bigger clone, this may be a read error. J is TRBJ2-1 and V is TRBV11-2; TRBD2 matches at 11 bases. V dropped 5 bases and J dropped 9; count of bases not matched to a gene: 9. The CDR3 contains 15 residues. From germline, CDR1 is SGHAT and CDR2 FQNNGV. The CDR3 region is CASSGTSGSYCEQFF. For the CDR3, the DNA is TGTGCCAGCAGCGGCACTAGCGGGAGCTATTGTGAGCAGTTCTTC.

A note on this clonotype: Mismatch with germline at one junction end may stem from a read error. The chain employs TRBV4-1 and TRBJ2-3, with 12 bases lining up with TRBD2. CDR3 size: 18 residues. Germline lookup yields CDR1 MGHRA and CDR2 YSYEKL. In nucleotides, the CDR3 is TGCGCCAGCAGCCTGCTGACTAGCGGGAGTGTATACACAAATACGCAGTATTTT. Amino acids: CASSLLTSGSVYTNTQYF.

On this clonotype: A read error may explain this, as a much larger clone is one base away. V is TRBV6-5 and J is TRBJ2-1, with 8 nucleotides matching TRBD2. The CDR3 sequence is 14 residues long. In germline, CDR1 is MNHEY, CDR2 SVGAGI. The CDR3 region is CVSAKLAGGDEQFF. DNA of the CDR3: TGTGTCAGCGCCAAGCTAGCGGGCGGGGATGAGCAGTTCTTC.

As DNA, the CDR3 is TGTGCCAGCAACCGATCGGGACTAGTTGATGAGCAGTTCTTC. It encodes CASNRSGLVDEQFF. The rearrangement joins TRBV6-5 to TRBJ2-1; 8 bases map to TRBD2. Germline trimming cut 7 bases from V and 8 bases from J; bases unmatched to any gene: 10. The germline CDR1 and CDR2 sequences are MNHEY and SVGAGI. This CDR3 comprises 14 residues.

A remark on this clonotype: This is likely a read error, given that the CDR3 carries no conserved phenylalanine or tryptophan at its end. CDR3 bases: TGTGCCAGCAGCCCCCAGCGGGTGGGATTGGGTGAACAGTTCCTC. This codes for CASSPQRVGLGEQFL. J is TRBJ2-1 and V is TRBV11-2, with D tentatively TRBD2 (6 bases). V shed 5 bases and J shed 13 bases, with 24 bases lying between them. The CDR3 contains 15 residues. CDR1 and CDR2 from the germline V gene are SGHAT and FQNNGV.

This clonotype was detected many times. The rearrangement joins TRBV5-4 to TRBJ2-1; 13 nucleotides agree with TRBD2. V trimming: 4 bases; J trimming: 8 bases; junction bases outside the gene matches: 6. CDR1 and CDR2 (germline): SGHNT, YYREEE (reference sequence). The CDR3 length is 15 residues. The CDR3 here is CASSDGLAGVDEQFF. The CDR3 bases are TGTGCCAGCAGCGACGGACTAGCGGGAGTAGATGAGCAGTTCTTC.

The chain couples TRBV11-2 to TRBJ2-5, with D possibly TRBD1 on 5 matching bases. The CDR3 covers 13 residues. Germline-derived CDR1 and CDR2 are SGHAT and FQNNGV. This CDR3 is CTNSFNRQETQYF. The CDR3 DNA sequence: TGTACCAACAGCTTCAACAGGCAAGAGACCCAGTACTTC.

This chain links TRBV29-1 with TRBJ2-3, with 10 bases that match TRBD2. Per germline, CDR1 SQVTM and CDR2 ANQGSEA. Trimming took 3 bases from V and 5 from J; bases not matched to a gene: 8. The CDR3 length is 15 residues. DNA of the CDR3: TGCAGCGTTGAGGTGCTAGCGGGAGTGGTAGATACGCAGTATTTT. As protein: CSVEVLAGVVDTQYF.

There are a few counts of this clonotype. Germline and junction disagree at one end, which may indicate a read error. As DNA, the CDR3 is TGTGCCAGCAGTGGAGGTCCTACAAGGGAAGCCAAAAGCATTCAGTACTTC. Protein: CASSGGPTREAKSIQYF. The chain recombines TRBV6-1 with TRBJ2-4; D gene ambiguous. Per germline, CDR1 MNHNS and CDR2 SASEGT. The CDR3 is made up of 17 amino acids.

For this clonotype: One end of the junction varies from germline; a read error may be responsible. The chain uses TRBV7-9 and TRBJ2-5, with 11 bases lining up with TRBD2. Per the germline V gene, CDR1 is SEHNR and CDR2 is FQNEAQ (reference sequence). This CDR3 region has 18 residues. This CDR3 is CASSSPGTSGGYQVTQYF. The DNA for the CDR3 is TGTGCCAGCAGCTCACCGGGGACTAGCGGAGGGTACCAAGTGACCCAGTACTTT. The variable domain in full, with the rest retrieved from reference TRBV7-9 and TRBJ2-5, is DTGVSQNPRHKITKRGQNVTFRCDPISEHNRLYWYRQTLGQGPEFLTYFQNEAQLEKSRLLSDRFSAERPKGSFSTLEIQRTEQGDSAMYLCASSSPGTSGGYQVTQYFGPGTRLLVL.

Worth noting for this clonotype: Its ends do not fully match the called genes, so a read error is possible. The chain has TRBV11-2 and TRBJ1-1; a possible D gene is TRBD1 (5 bases). This CDR3 is built from 15 residues. CDR1 is SGHAT, CDR2 FQNNGV, per germline. Here the CDR3 DNA reads TGTGCCAGCAGCGCCACGACGGGGGGTCCGGCTGAAGCTTTCTTC. It specifies CASSATTGGPAEAFF.

This clonotype has a count of ten or more. This chain connects TRBV28 to TRBJ2-2, with 8 positions matching TRBD1. Germline CDR1 is MDHEN and CDR2 is SYDVKM. The CDR3 consists of 15 residues. Trimming removed 6 bases from V and 4 bases from J; junction bases left unmatched: 7. CDR3: CASSPLDRGTGELFF. CDR3 coding DNA: TGTGCCAGCAGCCCTCTAGACAGGGGCACCGGGGAGCTGTTTTTT.

For this clonotype: Since a much larger clone is just one base distant, this may be a read error. The V call is TRBV12-3 or TRBV12-4, the J call TRBJ1-5; D might be TRBD1 (5 bases). CDR3 length: 14 amino acids. The DNA of the CDR3 is TGTGCCAGCAGTTTCAGGGCGTCGGAGCAGCCCCAGCTTTTT. Protein: CASSFRASEQPQLF.

This clonotype came up many times. J is TRBJ1-6 and V is TRBV5-4; no clear D. This CDR3 contains 12 residues. V dropped 4 bases and J dropped 5 bases, with 4 bases sitting between them. Germline loops: CDR1 SGHNT, CDR2 YYREEE (reference sequence). The CDR3 reads CASSHDNSPLHF. The CDR3 DNA reads as TGTGCCAGCAGCCACGATAATTCACCCCTCCACTTT.

Regarding this clonotype: An end of the junction does not agree with germline; a read error may underlie this. This rearrangement joins TRBV11-2 to TRBJ1-1; D uncertain. Germline CDR1 is SGHAT and CDR2 is FQNNGV. The CDR3 loop spans 16 amino acids. CDR3: CASGPSRRLVNTEAFF. Here the CDR3 DNA reads TGTGCCAGCGGCCCATCCAGGCGGTTGGTGAATACTGAAGCTTTCTTT.

As for this clonotype: A read error may produce the germline difference seen at one junction end. The chain has TRBV29-1 and TRBJ1-1; D is perhaps TRBD1 (5 bases). This CDR3 is 12 amino acids long. Germline CDR1 reads SQVTM; CDR2 reads ANQGSEA. The CDR3 DNA is TGCAGCGTTGACGTGGGTCCCAGGGAGGCTCTCTTT. It yields the protein CSVDVGPREALF.

For this clonotype: The junction and the germline gene differ at one end; a read error may be behind it. This chain connects TRBV6-5 to TRBJ2-1; D is ambiguous. This CDR3 is built from 15 residues. Germline CDR1 and CDR2: MNHEY and SVGAGI. The CDR3 sequence: CASRPTQNSYNERFF. The CDR3 nucleotides read TGTGCCAGCAGACCGACGCAGAACTCCTACAATGAGCGGTTCTTC.

The V call is TRBV28, the J call TRBJ2-1; TRBD1 matches 10 bases. There are 21 residues in the CDR3. With 6 bases clipped from V and 0 bases from J, the junction kept 20 bases outside the gene matches. The germline gives CDR1 MDHEN, CDR2 SYDVKM. As DNA, the CDR3 is TGTGCCAGCAGCCTATTCCGGGGACAGGGGTCCCTCCCTAGCTCCTACAATGAGCAGTTCTTC. Protein sequence: CASSLFRGQGSLPSSYNEQFF.

About this clonotype itself: The junction and the germline gene differ at one end; a read error may be behind it. The rearrangement uses TRBV11-2 and TRBJ1-1; D gene ambiguous. The CDR3 extends over 13 amino acids. Germline assignment: CDR1 SGHAT and CDR2 FQNNGV. The CDR3 is CASIPPGTTEAFF. In DNA form, the CDR3 reads TGTGCTAGCATCCCTCCAGGCACCACCGAAGCTTTCTTT. Full variable domain (rest looked up from reference TRBV11-2 and TRBJ1-1): EAGVAQSPRYKIIEKRQSVAFWCNPISGHATLYWYQQILGQGPKLLIQFQNNGVVDDSQLPKDRFSAERLKGVDSTLKIQPAKLEDSAVYLCASIPPGTTEAFFGQGTRLTVV.

This chain uses TRBV12-3 or TRBV12-4 with TRBJ1-5; D not certain. The tail of the sequence fits TRBJ2-3 better, so the J call may be wrong. The CDR3 contains 15 residues. The CDR3 nucleotides are TGTGCCAGCAGATTTGGGCAAGGAAGCAATCTGCCCCAGTATTTT. It translates to CASRFGQGSNLPQYF.

A single count supports this clonotype. The junction departs from germline at one end; a sequencing error may be responsible. This rearrangement joins TRBV29-1 to TRBJ1-2, with TRBD1 matching over 10 bases. The CDR3 length is 15 residues. From germline, CDR1 is SQVTM and CDR2 ANQGSEA. DNA for the CDR3: TGCGGCGTGTCGGGACAGGGGACCGGCAACTATGGCTACACCTTC. This gives the protein CGVSGQGTGNYGYTF.

A note on this clonotype: This may be a read error, as it is one base from a much larger clone. The J gene is TRBJ2-3, the V gene TRBV28; TRBD2 aligns across 8 bases. The germline gives CDR1 MDHEN, CDR2 SYDVKM. CDR3 length equals 15 residues. This CDR3 is CASSFSREGTYTQYF. The CDR3 nucleotides are TGTGCCAGCAGTTTTAGTCGGGAGGGCACATATACGCAGTATTTT. Drawing the rest from reference TRBV28 and TRBJ2-3, the complete variable domain is DVKVTQSSRYLVKRTGEKVFLECVQDMDHENMFWYRQDPGLGLRLIYFSYDVKMKEKGDIPEGYSVSREKKERFSLILESASTNQTSMYLCASSFSREGTYTQYFGPGTRLTVL.

On this clonotype: Just one base apart from a much larger clone, this may be a read error. The rearrangement uses TRBV4-3 and TRBJ2-3; 13 nucleotides match TRBD2. J lost 2 bases, V lost 4 bases, and 3 bases had no gene match. This CDR3 is 16 amino acids long. Germline values: CDR1 LGHNA, CDR2 YSLEER. The CDR3 reads CASSRGTSGTTDTQYF. The CDR3 DNA is TGCGCCAGCAGCCGGGGGACTAGCGGGACCACAGATACGCAGTATTTT.

About this clonotype: The conserved phenylalanine or tryptophan is not found at the CDR3 terminus, so this likely reflects a read error. V gene TRBV4-1 combines with J gene TRBJ1-5; 10 nucleotides match TRBD1. This CDR3 contains 18 residues. The J segment lost 6 bases and the V segment lost 0 bases, leaving 11 bases of the junction unmatched. Germline assignment: CDR1 MGHRA and CDR2 YSYEKL. CDR3 in amino acids: CASSQDDLGQGIVQPQHL. In DNA, the CDR3 is TGCGCCAGCAGCCAAGATGATTTGGGACAGGGGATTGTTCAGCCCCAGCATCTT.